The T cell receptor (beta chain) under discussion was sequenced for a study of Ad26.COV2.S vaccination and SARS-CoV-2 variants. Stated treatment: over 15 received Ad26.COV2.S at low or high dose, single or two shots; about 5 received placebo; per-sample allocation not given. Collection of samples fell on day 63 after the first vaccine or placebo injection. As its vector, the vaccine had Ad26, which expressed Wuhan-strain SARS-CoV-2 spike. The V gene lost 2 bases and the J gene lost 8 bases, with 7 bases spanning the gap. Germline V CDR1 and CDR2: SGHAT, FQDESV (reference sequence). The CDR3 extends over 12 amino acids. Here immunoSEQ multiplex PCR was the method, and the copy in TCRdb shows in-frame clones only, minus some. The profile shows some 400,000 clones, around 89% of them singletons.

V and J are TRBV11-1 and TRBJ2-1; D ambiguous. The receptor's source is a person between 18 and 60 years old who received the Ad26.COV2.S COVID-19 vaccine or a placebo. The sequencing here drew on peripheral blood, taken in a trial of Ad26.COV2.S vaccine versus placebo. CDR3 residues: CASSLPWDEQFF. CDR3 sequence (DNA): TGTGCCAGCAGCTTACCCTGGGATGAGCAGTTCTTC.